Given below is one T cell receptor (beta chain) in context. The treatment is: preoperative locoregional IRX-2 cytokine immunotherapy. Patients received preoperative, locoregional IRX-2 cytokine immunotherapy in a phase Ib study. V gave up 3 bases and J gave up 7 bases; unmatched junction bases: 9. Germline CDR1 and CDR2: KGHSH and LQKENI. CDR3 length: 16 residues. This specimen belongs to a study of preoperative IRX-2 immunotherapy in early breast cancer. This table comes from immunoSEQ multiplex PCR, and its TCRdb copy is limited to in-frame clones, with some not included. The sample lists approximately 96,000 clones; 70% to 90% were seen once.

The rearrangement joins TRBV18 to TRBJ1-6; 7 bases align to TRBD1. Specimen: tumor tissue, collected after IRX-2 immunotherapy. The source of this sequence is a human donor with breast cancer. The CDR3 sequence: CASSPGDKGGNSPLHF. CDR3 sequence (DNA): TGTGCCAGCTCACCTGGGGATAAAGGGGGCAATTCACCCCTCCACTTT.